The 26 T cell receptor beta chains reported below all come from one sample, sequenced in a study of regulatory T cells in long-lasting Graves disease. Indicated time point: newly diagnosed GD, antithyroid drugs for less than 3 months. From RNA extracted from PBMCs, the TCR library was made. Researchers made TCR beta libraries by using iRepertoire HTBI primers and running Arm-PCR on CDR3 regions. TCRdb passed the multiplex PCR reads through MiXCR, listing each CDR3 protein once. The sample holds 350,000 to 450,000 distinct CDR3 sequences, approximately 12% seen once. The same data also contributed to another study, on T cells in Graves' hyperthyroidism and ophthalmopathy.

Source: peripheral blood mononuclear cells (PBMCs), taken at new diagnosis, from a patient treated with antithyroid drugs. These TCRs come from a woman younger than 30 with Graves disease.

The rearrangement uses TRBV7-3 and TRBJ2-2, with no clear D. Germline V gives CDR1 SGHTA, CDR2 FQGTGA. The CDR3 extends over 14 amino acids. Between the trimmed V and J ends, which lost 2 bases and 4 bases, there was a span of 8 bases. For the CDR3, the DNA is TGTGCCAGCAGCTTAGAGGTTACCACCGGGGAGCTGTTTTTT. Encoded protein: CASSLEVTTGELFF.

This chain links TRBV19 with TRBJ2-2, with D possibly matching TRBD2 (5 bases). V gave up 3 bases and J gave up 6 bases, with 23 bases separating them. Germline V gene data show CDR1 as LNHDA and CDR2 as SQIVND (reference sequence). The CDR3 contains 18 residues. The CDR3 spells CASSMFFGERPRAGELFF. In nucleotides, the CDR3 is TGTGCCAGTAGTATGTTTTTTGGGGAGCGGCCCCGGGCCGGGGAGCTGTTTTTT.

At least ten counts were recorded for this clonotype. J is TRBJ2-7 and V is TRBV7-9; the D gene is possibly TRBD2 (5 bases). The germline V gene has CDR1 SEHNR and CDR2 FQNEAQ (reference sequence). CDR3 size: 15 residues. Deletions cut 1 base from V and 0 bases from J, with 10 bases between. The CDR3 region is CASSLGGKRSYEQYV. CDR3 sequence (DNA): TGTGCCAGCAGCTTAGGAGGGAAACGCTCCTACGAGCAGTACGTC.

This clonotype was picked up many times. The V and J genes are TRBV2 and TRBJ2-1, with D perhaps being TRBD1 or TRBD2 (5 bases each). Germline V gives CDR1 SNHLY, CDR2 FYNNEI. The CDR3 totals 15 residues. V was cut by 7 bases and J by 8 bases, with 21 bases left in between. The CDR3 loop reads CASTGTAPAADEQFF. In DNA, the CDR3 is TGTGCCAGCACTGGGACGGCCCCCGCTGCCGATGAGCAGTTCTTC.

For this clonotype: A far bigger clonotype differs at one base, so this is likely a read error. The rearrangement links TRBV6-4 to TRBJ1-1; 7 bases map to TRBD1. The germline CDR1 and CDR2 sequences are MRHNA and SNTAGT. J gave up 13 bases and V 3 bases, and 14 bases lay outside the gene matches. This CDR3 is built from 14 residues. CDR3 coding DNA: TGTGCCAGCAGTGAAGCGCTCAGGGGGTCAAAAGTTTTCTTT. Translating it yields CASSEALRGSKVFF.

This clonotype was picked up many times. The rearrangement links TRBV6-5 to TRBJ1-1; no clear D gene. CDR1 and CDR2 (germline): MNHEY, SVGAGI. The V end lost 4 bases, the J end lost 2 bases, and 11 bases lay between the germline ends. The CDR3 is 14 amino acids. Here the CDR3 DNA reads TGTGCCAGCAGTTTTATCTCCCGAAACACTGAAGCTTTCTTT. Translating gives CASSFISRNTEAFF.

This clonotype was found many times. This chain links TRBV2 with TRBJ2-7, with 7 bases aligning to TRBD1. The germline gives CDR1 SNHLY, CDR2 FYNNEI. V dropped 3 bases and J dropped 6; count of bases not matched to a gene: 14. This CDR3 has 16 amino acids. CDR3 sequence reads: CASSDNDRAGSGEQYF. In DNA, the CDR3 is TGTGCCAGCAGTGACAACGACAGGGCCGGGTCGGGCGAGCAGTACTTC.

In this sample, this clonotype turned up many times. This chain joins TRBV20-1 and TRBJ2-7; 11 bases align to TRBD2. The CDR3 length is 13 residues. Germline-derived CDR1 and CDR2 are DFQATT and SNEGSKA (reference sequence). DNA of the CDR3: TGCAGGGCCAGTGGGACTAGCGGATACGAGCAGTACTTC. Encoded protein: CRASGTSGYEQYF.

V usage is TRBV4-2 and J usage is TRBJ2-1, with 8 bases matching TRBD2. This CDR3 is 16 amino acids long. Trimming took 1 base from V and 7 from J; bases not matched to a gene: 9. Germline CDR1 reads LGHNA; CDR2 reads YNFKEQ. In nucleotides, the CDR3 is TGTGCCAGCAGCCAAGTCCCGGGGGGGTCGGAAAATGAGCAGTTCTTC. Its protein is CASSQVPGGSENEQFF.

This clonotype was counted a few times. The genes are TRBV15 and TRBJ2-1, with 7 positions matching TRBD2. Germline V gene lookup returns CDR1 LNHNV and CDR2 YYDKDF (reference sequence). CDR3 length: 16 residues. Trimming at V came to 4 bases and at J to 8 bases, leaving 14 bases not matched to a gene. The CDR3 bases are TGTGCCACCAGCATCCAGAGGGCGGGAGTGAGACATGAGCAGTTCTTC. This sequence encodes CATSIQRAGVRHEQFF.

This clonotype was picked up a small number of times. The CDR3 loop is CASSAPGTTYEQYF. The CDR3 DNA is TGTGCCAGTAGTGCTCCCGGGACTACTTACGAGCAGTACTTC. V usage is TRBV19 and J usage is TRBJ2-7; 7 nucleotides match TRBD2. J was trimmed by 4 bases and V by 5 bases; bases with no gene match: 8. Germline lookup yields CDR1 LNHDA and CDR2 SQIVND (reference sequence). This CDR3 has 14 amino acids.

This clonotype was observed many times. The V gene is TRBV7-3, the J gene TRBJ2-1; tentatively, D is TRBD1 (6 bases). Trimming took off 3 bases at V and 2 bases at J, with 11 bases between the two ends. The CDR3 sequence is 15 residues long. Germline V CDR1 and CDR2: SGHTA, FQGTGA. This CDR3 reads CASSLGAVPYNEQFF. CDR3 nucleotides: TGTGCCAGCAGCTTGGGGGCAGTTCCCTACAATGAGCAGTTCTTC.

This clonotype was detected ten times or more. The CDR3 DNA reads as TGTGCCGTGAGGAATAGCGGGAGACCTACCTACGAGCAGTACTTC. This translates into CAVRNSGRPTYEQYF. The chain has TRBV2 and TRBJ2-7; 9 bases line up with TRBD2. Germline V gives CDR1 SNHLY, CDR2 FYNNEI. Germline trimming cut 11 bases from V and 2 bases from J; bases unmatched to any gene: 13. The CDR3 has 15 residues.

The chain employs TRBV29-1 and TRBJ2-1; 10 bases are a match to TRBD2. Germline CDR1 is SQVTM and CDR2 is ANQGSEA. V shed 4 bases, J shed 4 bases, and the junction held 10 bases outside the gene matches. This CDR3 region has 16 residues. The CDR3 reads CSVVGDRTSGYNEQFF. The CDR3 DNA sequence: TGCAGCGTTGTTGGGGACCGGACTAGCGGTTACAATGAGCAGTTCTTC.

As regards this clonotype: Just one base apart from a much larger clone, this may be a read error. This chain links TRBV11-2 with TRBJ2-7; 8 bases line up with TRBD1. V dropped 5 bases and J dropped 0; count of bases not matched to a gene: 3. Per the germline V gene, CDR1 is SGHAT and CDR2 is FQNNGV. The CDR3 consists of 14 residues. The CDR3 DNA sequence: TGTGCCAGCAGCCGGGACAGGACCTCCTACGAGCAGTACTTC. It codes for CASSRDRTSYEQYF. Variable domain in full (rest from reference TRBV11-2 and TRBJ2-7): EAGVAQSPRYKIIEKRQSVAFWCNPISGHATLYWYQQILGQGPKLLIQFQNNGVVDDSQLPKDRFSAERLKGVDSTLKIQPAKLEDSAVYLCASSRDRTSYEQYFGPGTRLTVT.

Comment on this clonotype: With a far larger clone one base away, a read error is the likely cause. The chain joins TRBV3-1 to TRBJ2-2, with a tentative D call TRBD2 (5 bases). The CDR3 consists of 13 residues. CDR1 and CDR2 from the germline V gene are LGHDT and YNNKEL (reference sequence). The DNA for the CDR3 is TGTGCCAGCAGTTCTTCCGGCACCGGGGAGCTGTTGTTT. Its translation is CASSSSGTGELLF.

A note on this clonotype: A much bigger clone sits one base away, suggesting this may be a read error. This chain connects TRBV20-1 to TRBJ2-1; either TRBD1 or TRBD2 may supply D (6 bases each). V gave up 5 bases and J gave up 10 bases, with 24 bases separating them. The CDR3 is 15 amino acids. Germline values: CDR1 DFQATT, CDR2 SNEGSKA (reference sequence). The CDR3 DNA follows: TGCAGTGCTCCCCCCGGGGGCCGGGATGCCTACGAGCAGTTCTTC. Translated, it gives CSAPPGGRDAYEQFF.

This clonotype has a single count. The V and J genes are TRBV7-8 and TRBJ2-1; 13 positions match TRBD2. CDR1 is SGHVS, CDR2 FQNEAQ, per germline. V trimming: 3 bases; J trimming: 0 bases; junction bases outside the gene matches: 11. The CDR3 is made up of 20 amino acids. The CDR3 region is CASSFYGLAGVNPSYNEQFF. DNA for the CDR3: TGTGCCAGCAGCTTTTACGGACTAGCGGGAGTTAACCCCTCCTACAATGAGCAGTTCTTC.

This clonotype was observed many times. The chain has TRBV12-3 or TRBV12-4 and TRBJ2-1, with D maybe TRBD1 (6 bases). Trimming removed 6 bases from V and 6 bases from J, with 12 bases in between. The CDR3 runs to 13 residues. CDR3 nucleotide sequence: TGTGCCAGCAGCCTGACAGGCGGCAATGAGCAGTTCTTC. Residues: CASSLTGGNEQFF.

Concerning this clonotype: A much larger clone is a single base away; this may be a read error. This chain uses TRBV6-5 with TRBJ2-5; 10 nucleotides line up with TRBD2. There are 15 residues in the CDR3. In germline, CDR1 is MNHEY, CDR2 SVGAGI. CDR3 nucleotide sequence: TGTGCCAGCAGTTACTCAGGGACTAGCGCGGAGACCCAGCACTTC. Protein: CASSYSGTSAETQHF.

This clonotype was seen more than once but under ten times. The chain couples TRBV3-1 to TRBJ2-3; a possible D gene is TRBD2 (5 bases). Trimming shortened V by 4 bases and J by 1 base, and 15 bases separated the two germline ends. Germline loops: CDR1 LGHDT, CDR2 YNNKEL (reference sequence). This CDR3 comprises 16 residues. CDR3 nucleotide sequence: TGTGCCAGCAGCCCCAATTCCGGAGGAGGCACAGATACGCAGTATTTT. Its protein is CASSPNSGGGTDTQYF.

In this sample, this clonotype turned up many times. CDR3 nucleotide sequence: TGCGCCAGCAGCCAAGTCTTTAACACAGATACGCAGTATTTT. This codes for CASSQVFNTDTQYF. The V call is TRBV4-3, the J call TRBJ2-3; D is uncertain. The CDR3 is made up of 14 amino acids. Trimming removed 1 base from V and 2 bases from J, with 7 bases in between. The V gene's germline CDR1 is LGHNA and CDR2 YSLEER.

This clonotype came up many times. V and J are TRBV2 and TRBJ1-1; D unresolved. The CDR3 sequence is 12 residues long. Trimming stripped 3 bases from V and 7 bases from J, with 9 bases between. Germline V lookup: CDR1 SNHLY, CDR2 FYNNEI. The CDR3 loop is CASSERTGEAFF. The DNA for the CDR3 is TGTGCCAGCAGTGAGAGGACTGGTGAAGCTTTCTTT.

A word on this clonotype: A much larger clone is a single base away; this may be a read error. The CDR3 is CASSHLLGNNEQYF. The CDR3 DNA sequence: TGTGCCAGCAGCCACCTCCTGGGGAACAATGAGCAGTACTTC. This chain joins TRBV3-1 and TRBJ2-5, with D hard to call. Per the germline V gene, CDR1 is LGHDT and CDR2 is YNNKEL (reference sequence). The length of the CDR3 is 14 residues. V was clipped by 3 bases and J by 11 bases, with 19 bases between them.

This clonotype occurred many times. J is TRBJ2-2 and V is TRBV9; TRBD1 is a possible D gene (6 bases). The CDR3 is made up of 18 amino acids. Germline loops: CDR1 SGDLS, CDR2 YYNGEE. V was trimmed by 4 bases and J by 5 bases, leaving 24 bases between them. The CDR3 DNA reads TGTGCCAGCAGCTCACACCCGATGACAGGAAGAACTACCGGGGAGCTGTTTTTT. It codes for CASSSHPMTGRTTGELFF.

For the CDR3, the DNA is TGTGCCAGCAGTTCCTGGGACAGCCGGGGCTATGGCTACACCTTC. Translating it yields CASSSWDSRGYGYTF. The chain uses TRBV27 and TRBJ1-2; 7 positions agree with TRBD1. CDR1 is MNHEY, CDR2 SMNVEV, per germline (reference sequence). The CDR3 contains 15 residues. With 4 bases clipped from V and 4 bases from J, the junction kept 9 bases outside the gene matches.